This T cell receptor beta chain was captured by sequencing in a study of vaccination effects on CD4 cells after COVID-19. Expansion of antigen-specific CD4+ T cells with viral peptide pools was carried out by the ViraFEST assay before sequencing. Between days 9 and 10 of culture, CD4+ T cells were separated out. Vaccinated recipients, who were negative for nucleocapsid antibodies, had no history of SARS-CoV-2 infection. They grew 1.8 million or so PBMC in each well, adding 8.5 to 10 IU/ml IL-2 and 10 ug/ml peptides. Fresh IL-2-containing medium replaced half the medium on days 3 and 7. Sequencing used immunoSEQ multiplex PCR; TCRdb keeps in-frame clones, though not all of them. The sample lists tens of thousands of clones; about 72% were seen once. Turning to this clone: The antigen is not known.

This clonotype originated in a human donor who received a COVID-19 vaccine. The sequencing here drew on CD4+ T cells from PBMCs cultured with HCoV-NL63 spike peptides, taken before COVID-19 vaccination.

The CDR3 sequence is CASDNPALPRATNEKLFF. CDR3 nucleotide sequence: TGTGCCAGCGATAACCCTGCACTACCTCGAGCAACTAATGAAAAACTGTTTTTT. The chain is built from TRBV7-3 and TRBJ1-4; D uncertain. Deletions cut 8 bases from V and 0 bases from J, with 22 bases between. The length of the CDR3 is 18 residues. Germline lookup yields CDR1 SGHTA and CDR2 FQGTGA.